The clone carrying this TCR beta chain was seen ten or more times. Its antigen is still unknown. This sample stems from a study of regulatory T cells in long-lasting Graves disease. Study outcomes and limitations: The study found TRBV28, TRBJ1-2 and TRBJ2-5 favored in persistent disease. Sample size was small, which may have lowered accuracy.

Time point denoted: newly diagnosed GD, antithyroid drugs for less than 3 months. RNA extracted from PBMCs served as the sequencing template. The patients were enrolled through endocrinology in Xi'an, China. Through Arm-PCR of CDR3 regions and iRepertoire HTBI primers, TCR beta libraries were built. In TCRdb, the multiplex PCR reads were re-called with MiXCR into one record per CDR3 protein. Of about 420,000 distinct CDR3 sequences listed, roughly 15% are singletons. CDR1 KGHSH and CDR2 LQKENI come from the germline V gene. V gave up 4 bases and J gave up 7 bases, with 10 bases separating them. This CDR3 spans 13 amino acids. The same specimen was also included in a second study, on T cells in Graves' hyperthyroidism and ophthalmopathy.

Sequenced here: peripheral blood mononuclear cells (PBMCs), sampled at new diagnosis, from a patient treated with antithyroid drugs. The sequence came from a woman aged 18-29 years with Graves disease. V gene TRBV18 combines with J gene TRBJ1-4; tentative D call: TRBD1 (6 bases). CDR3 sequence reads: CASSRDTSEKLFF. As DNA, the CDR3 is TGTGCCAGCTCACGGGACACCTCTGAAAAACTGTTTTTT.